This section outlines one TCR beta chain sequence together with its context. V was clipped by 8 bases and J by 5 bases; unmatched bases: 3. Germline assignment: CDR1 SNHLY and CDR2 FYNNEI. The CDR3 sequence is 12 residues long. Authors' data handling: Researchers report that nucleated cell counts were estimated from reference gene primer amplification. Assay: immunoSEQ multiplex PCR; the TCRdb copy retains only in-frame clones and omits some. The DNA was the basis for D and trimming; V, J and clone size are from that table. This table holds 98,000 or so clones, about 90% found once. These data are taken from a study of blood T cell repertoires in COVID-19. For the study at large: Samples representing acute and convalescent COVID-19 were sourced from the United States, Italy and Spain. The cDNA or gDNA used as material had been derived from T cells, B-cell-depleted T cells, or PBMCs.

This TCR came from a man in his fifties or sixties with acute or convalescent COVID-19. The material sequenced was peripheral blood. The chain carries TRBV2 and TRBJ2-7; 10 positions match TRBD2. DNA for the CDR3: TGTGCCAGCCTTACTAGCGGGAACGAGCAGTACTTC. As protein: CASLTSGNEQYF.